This T cell receptor beta chain was obtained from a study of graft-versus-host responses after intestinal transplantation. The table came from immunoSEQ multiplex PCR; TCRdb's copy has only in-frame clones and leaves some out. The sample lists tens of thousands of clones, about four fifths occurring once. Germline V lookup: CDR1 SGHVS, CDR2 FNYEAQ. V was pared by 1 base and J by 7 bases, with 6 bases of the junction left unmatched. The CDR3 covers 14 residues. Notes on this clone: Its target is not known.

J is TRBJ2-7 and V is TRBV7-6; 8 bases are shared with TRBD1. The clonotype was recovered from a human donor who was the organ donor for an intestinal transplant. Sample: unstimulated CD8+ T cells sorted from spleen or lymph node cells, taken before transplant. CDR3 sequence (DNA): TGTGCCAGCAGCTTAGTACCCAGGGGGCGGGAGCAGTACTTC. This encodes CASSLVPRGREQYF.